Here is one T cell receptor (beta chain) with its context. Individuals drawn from around 25 US areas were roughly 18 to 95 years old. Categorization into cohorts depended on clinical history that participants reported. The entry originates in a study of blood T cell repertoires in COVID-19. Study in general: The study drew acute and convalescent COVID-19 samples from the United States, Italy and Spain.

Using immunoSEQ multiplex PCR, the repertoire was profiled, and TCRdb retains in-frame clones only, with some absent. The sample shows approximately 150,000 clones, 84% of them seen only once. Germline V gives CDR1 MNHEY, CDR2 SVGEGT. The CDR3 is 13 amino acids. Trimming removed 3 bases at V and 8 bases at J, with 13 bases between. The material sequenced was PBMCs or T cells enriched from blood (not recorded which). The chain links TRBV6-2 or TRBV6-3 to TRBJ1-2; D unclear. This receptor was taken from a woman aged 45-65 years with acute COVID-19. CDR3 bases: TGTGCCAGCAGTTATCATGAGGAGGGAGGCTACACCTTC. This gives the protein CASSYHEEGGYTF.